Below are 3 T cell receptor beta chains sequenced from a single sample in a study of T cell responses to AZD1222 COVID-19 vaccine. Generated by immunoSEQ multiplex PCR, the TCRdb table keeps only in-frame clones and is missing some. The table lists 110,000 or so clones, approximately 90% of them singletons. Sequences were derived from peripheral blood, sampled on day 0 of AZD1222 vaccination. The origin of the receptors is an adult in good health.

The rearrangement links TRBV7-9 to TRBJ1-2; 10 bases agree with TRBD1. The CDR3 sequence is 16 residues long. V lost 7 bases to trimming and J lost 6 bases; unmatched junction nucleotides: 14. The germline gives CDR1 SEHNR, CDR2 FQNEAQ (reference sequence). This chain's CDR3 is CASKPGQGFGDDGYTF. The CDR3 nucleotides read TGTGCCAGCAAACCGGGACAGGGGTTTGGGGATGATGGCTACACCTTC.

This chain uses TRBV11-2 with TRBJ2-1; tentative D call: TRBD2 (6 bases). V lost 5 bases to trimming and J lost 7 bases, with 12 bases between them. This CDR3 spans 13 amino acids. Germline V gives CDR1 SGHAT, CDR2 FQNNGV. CDR3 DNA sequence: TGTGCCAGCAGCACGGGACTCCGTAATGAGCAGTTCTTC. Its protein is CASSTGLRNEQFF.

The V call is TRBV5-4, the J call TRBJ2-5, with D perhaps TRBD1 or TRBD2 (7 bases each). V shed 0 bases and J shed 3 bases, with 15 bases lying between them. The CDR3 runs 16 residues. From germline, CDR1 is SGHNT and CDR2 YYREEE (reference sequence). The CDR3 DNA sequence: TGTGCCAGCAGCTTGGCGGAGGGGGCGGGGGAAGAGACCCAGTACTTC. Protein sequence: CASSLAEGAGEETQYF.